This entry lists 17 T cell receptor beta chains sequenced from one sample in a study of CD4+ T cells in melanoma. Sequencing was performed with immunoSEQ multiplex PCR; in TCRdb, only in-frame clones are kept and a portion is missing. The data contain 55,000 or so clones, 60% to 80% of them singletons. Sequenced sample: tumor tissue. The receptors come from a human donor with melanoma.

The chain has TRBV7-9 and TRBJ1-3, with D maybe TRBD1 (6 bases). This CDR3 has 14 amino acids. The ends were cut back, 5 bases at V and 3 bases at J, with 11 bases in the middle. The germline gives CDR1 SEHNR, CDR2 FQNEAQ (reference sequence). The CDR3, as DNA: TGTGCCAGCAGCGCCTTGGACAGTGGAAACACCATATATTTT. Its translation is CASSALDSGNTIYF.

CDR3 sequence (DNA): TGTGCCAGCAGCTTGTTTCGGCAGCCCCAGCATTTT. Translated, it gives CASSLFRQPQHF. The chain carries TRBV5-6 and TRBJ1-5, with D unresolved. Trimming pared 1 base from V and 7 bases from J, leaving 6 bases between. Germline V lookup: CDR1 SGHDT, CDR2 YYEEEE. The CDR3 covers 12 residues.

The V call is TRBV7-8, the J call TRBJ1-1; D is ambiguous. V gave up 0 bases and J gave up 4 bases, with 12 bases separating them. The CDR3 sequence is 15 residues long. Germline V gives CDR1 SGHVS, CDR2 FQNEAQ. The DNA of the CDR3 is TGTGCCAGCAGCTTAGCGCGGTCAGACATCACTGAAGCTTTCTTT. Residues: CASSLARSDITEAFF.

The V call is TRBV4-3, the J call TRBJ1-6; D call uncertain. There are 17 residues in the CDR3. The germline V and J ends were trimmed by 0 bases and 0 bases, with 9 bases remaining between them. The germline CDR1 and CDR2 sequences are LGHNA and YSLEER. As DNA, the CDR3 is TGCGCCAGCAGCCAAGAGGTGTCGAGCTCCTATAATTCACCCCTCCACTTT. Amino acid sequence: CASSQEVSSSYNSPLHF.

The V call is TRBV29-1, the J call TRBJ1-1, with 9 bases fitting TRBD1. The CDR3 has 15 amino acids. Germline CDR1 SQVTM, CDR2 ANQGSEA. The V segment lost 1 base and the J segment 5 bases; nucleotides outside the gene matches: 8. The CDR3, as DNA: TGCAGCGTTGAAGTGGCGGACAGGGGTGGAACTGAAGCTTTCTTT. Its protein is CSVEVADRGGTEAFF.

V gene TRBV6-1 combines with J gene TRBJ2-5, with D unclear. Germline values: CDR1 MNHNS, CDR2 SASEGT. This CDR3 has 13 amino acids. Trimming pared 2 bases from V and 1 base from J, leaving 5 bases between. For the CDR3, the DNA is TGTGCCAGCAGTGAACAGCCCCAAGAGACCCAGTACTTC. It specifies CASSEQPQETQYF.

The rearrangement links TRBV7-6 to TRBJ2-6; D is unresolved. Trimming pared 5 bases from V and 0 bases from J, leaving 14 bases between. CDR3 length equals 17 residues. Per germline, CDR1 SGHVS and CDR2 FNYEAQ. Written as DNA, the CDR3 is TGTGCCAGCAGCCTTCGGAGCCCATCCTCTGGGGCCAACGTCCTGACTTTC. Translation: CASSLRSPSSGANVLTF. Full variable domain (missing parts from reference TRBV7-6 and TRBJ2-6): GAGVSQSPRYKVTKRGQDVALRCDPISGHVSLYWYRQALGQGPEFLTYFNYEAQQDKSGLPNDRFSAERPEGSISTLTIQRTEQRDSAMYRCASSLRSPSSGANVLTFGAGSRLTVL.

This clone was detected a few times. This chain joins TRBV19 and TRBJ1-1; D gene unclear. The V gene's germline CDR1 is LNHDA and CDR2 SQIVND (reference sequence). The CDR3 has 14 amino acids. V was pared by 4 bases and J by 3 bases, with 12 bases between. CDR3 coding DNA: TGTGCCAGTAGTACGCCACAGCGGTACACTGAAGCTTTCTTT. Translation: CASSTPQRYTEAFF.

This clone was counted between two and nine times. CDR3 amino acids: CASSLAQTDNSPLHF. Written as DNA, the CDR3 is TGTGCCAGCAGCTTAGCGCAAACCGATAATTCACCCCTCCACTTT. The V call is TRBV7-9, the J call TRBJ1-6; D uncertain. CDR1 and CDR2 from the germline V gene are SEHNR and FQNEAQ (reference sequence). The CDR3 sequence is 15 residues long. V dropped 0 bases and J dropped 5 bases, with 8 bases sitting between them.

This clone appeared a few times. This rearrangement joins TRBV5-4 to TRBJ2-3, with 12 bases identical to TRBD2. The CDR3 contains 18 residues. Germline V gives CDR1 SGHNT, CDR2 YYREEE (reference sequence). Trimming removed 0 bases from V and 6 bases from J; junction bases left unmatched: 11. In DNA form, the CDR3 reads TGTGCCAGCAGCTTGGTACTAGCGGGGGGCCGCCGTAAGGATACGCAGTATTTT. This sequence encodes CASSLVLAGGRRKDTQYF.

V is TRBV7-9 and J is TRBJ2-1, with 7 bases identical to TRBD1. Germline CDR1 and CDR2: SEHNR and FQNEAQ (reference sequence). The trim removed 1 base at V and 6 bases at J, leaving 6 bases unmatched. The CDR3 consists of 15 residues. Here the CDR3 DNA reads TGTGCCAGCAGCTTAGTGGGACAGCGAGGCAATGAGCAGTTCTTC. Protein sequence: CASSLVGQRGNEQFF.

Of note for this clone: One junction end disagrees with the germline gene, perhaps due to a read error. The V call is TRBV2, the J call TRBJ2-1; TRBD1 matches 7 bases. The V gene's germline CDR1 is SNHLY and CDR2 FYNNEI. This CDR3 is built from 16 residues. DNA for the CDR3: TGTGCCAGCAGTGACTCCCGGGACAGCTCCCACAATGAGCAGTTCTTC. The encoded protein is CASSDSRDSSHNEQFF.

The chain carries TRBV25-1 and TRBJ1-2; possible D gene TRBD1, 5 bases. Per the germline V gene, CDR1 is MGHDK and CDR2 is SYGVNS. The CDR3 is 14 residues long. Trimming took off 3 bases at V and 5 bases at J, with 13 bases between the two ends. CDR3 coding DNA: TGTGCCAGCAGTGACCCCAGACAGCAGTATGGCTACACCTTC. This encodes CASSDPRQQYGYTF.

CDR3 coding DNA: TGTGCCAGCAGCTTAGGGGCCACAGGGAGTTCGGGCAATGAGCAGTTCTTC. Protein sequence: CASSLGATGSSGNEQFF. The chain is built from TRBV7-6 and TRBJ2-1, with a weak D call TRBD1 (6 bases). The CDR3 covers 17 residues. Germline values: CDR1 SGHVS, CDR2 FNYEAQ. The V end lost 1 base, the J end lost 6 bases, and 19 bases lay between the germline ends.

The DNA of the CDR3 is TGCAGCGTTGAACGGGTTCCGGGGCAGCCCCAGCATTTT. This sequence encodes CSVERVPGQPQHF. The chain is built from TRBV29-1 and TRBJ1-5; D not resolved. The CDR3 extends over 13 amino acids. V was pared by 2 bases and J by 7 bases, with 12 bases between. The V gene's germline CDR1 is SQVTM and CDR2 ANQGSEA.

The V and J genes are TRBV6-6 and TRBJ1-1; 8 bases agree with TRBD1. CDR1 is MNHNY and CDR2 is SVGAGI in the germline V gene (reference sequence). CDR3 length: 16 residues. J gave up 5 bases and V 5 bases, and 13 bases lay outside the gene matches. CDR3 nucleotide sequence: TGTGCCAGCAGTCCACCCTGGACAGGGAGCGGGACTGAAGCTTTCTTT. Its translation: CASSPPWTGSGTEAFF.

The chain links TRBV10-3 to TRBJ1-2; D is ambiguous. Germline CDR1 and CDR2: ENHRY and SYGVKD. Trimming took 3 bases from V and 4 from J, leaving 12 bases between them. The CDR3 is made up of 14 amino acids. The CDR3 loop is CAISDGRELYGYTF. In nucleotides, the CDR3 is TGTGCCATCAGTGATGGGAGGGAACTCTATGGCTACACCTTC.